The 18 T cell receptor beta chains reported below all come from one sample, sequenced in a study of spatial heterogeneity in lung cancer. Documented time point: blood at routine non-recurrence follow-up after resection. TCRdb reprocessed the 5' RACE reads with MiXCR, giving one entry per CDR3 protein. The repertoire includes around 45,000 distinct CDR3 sequences, about 22% of them detected once, and more than 7% sits in the top ten. The material was PBMCs, obtained at follow-up. The source of these receptors is a female donor with early-stage non-small cell lung cancer.

V is TRBV2 and J is TRBJ1-1; weak D call: TRBD1 (5 bases). Germline lookup yields CDR1 SNHLY and CDR2 FYNNEI. CDR3 length: 12 amino acids. Between the trimmed V and J ends, which lost 2 bases and 6 bases, there was a span of 7 bases. This chain's CDR3 is CASSEQGAEAFF. In DNA form, the CDR3 reads TGTGCCAGCAGTGAACAGGGAGCTGAAGCTTTCTTT.

This clonotype was picked up a small number of times. The rearrangement uses TRBV28 and TRBJ2-2; D ambiguous. The V gene lost 5 bases and the J gene lost 8 bases, with 12 bases spanning the gap. The germline CDR1 and CDR2 sequences are MDHEN and SYDVKM. This CDR3 spans 13 amino acids. CDR3 coding DNA: TGTGCCAGCAGTCCTTCTTACCTTGGGGAGCTGTTTTTT. This translates into CASSPSYLGELFF.

The CDR3 protein is CASSQRRLAFF. The DNA for the CDR3 is TGTGCCAGCAGCCAGAGGAGACTAGCTTTCTTT. The chain combines TRBV3-1 with TRBJ1-1; no definite D call. CDR3 size: 11 residues. Germline assignment: CDR1 LGHDT and CDR2 YNNKEL (reference sequence). Trimming shortened V by 3 bases and J by 10 bases, and 9 bases separated the two germline ends.

By share of the sample, this clonotype is medium-sized. The chain is built from TRBV7-9 and TRBJ1-4; TRBD1 agrees at 8 bases. Trimming at V came to 5 bases and at J to 8 bases, leaving 16 bases not matched to a gene. Per germline, CDR1 SEHNR and CDR2 FQNEAQ (reference sequence). This CDR3 is built from 17 residues. CDR3 sequence reads: CASSAKTRGQGGEKLFF. The CDR3, as DNA: TGTGCCAGCAGCGCTAAAACTCGAGGACAGGGAGGGGAAAAACTGTTTTTT. Together with reference TRBV7-9 and TRBJ1-4, the CDR3 gives the full variable domain: DTGVSQNPRHKITKRGQNVTFRCDPISEHNRLYWYRQTLGQGPEFLTYFQNEAQLEKSRLLSDRFSAERPKGSFSTLEIQRTEQGDSAMYLCASSAKTRGQGGEKLFFGSGTQLSVL.

This clonotype was recorded a few times. The J gene is TRBJ2-7, the V gene TRBV18; TRBD2 might be the D (7 bases). The CDR3 length is 16 residues. V was shortened by 3 bases and J by 5 bases, with 20 bases between the two germline ends. CDR1 KGHSH and CDR2 LQKENI come from the germline V gene. DNA for the CDR3: TGTGCCAGCTCACCGAGGGGGAACAGCGGGGCGCACGAGCAGTACTTC. Its translation is CASSPRGNSGAHEQYF. Supplemented by reference TRBV18 and TRBJ2-7, the full variable domain reads NAGVMQNPRHLVRRRGQEARLRCSPMKGHSHVYWYRQLPEEGLKFMVYLQKENIIDESGMPKERFSAEFPKEGPSILRIQQVVRGDSAAYFCASSPRGNSGAHEQYFGPGTRLTVT.

This chain connects TRBV2 to TRBJ1-1; D uncertain. This CDR3 contains 13 residues. Trimming took 5 bases from V and 8 from J, leaving 15 bases between them. CDR1 and CDR2 (germline): SNHLY, FYNNEI. CDR3 nucleotide sequence: TGTGCCAGCAGTCTAGCGAACTCACTCGAAGCTTTCTTT. It yields the protein CASSLANSLEAFF.

The chain employs TRBV4-1 and TRBJ2-5; weak D call: TRBD1 (5 bases). Germline V CDR1 and CDR2: MGHRA, YSYEKL. V was trimmed by 1 base and J by 5 bases, leaving 11 bases between them. The CDR3 extends over 14 amino acids. The CDR3 protein is CASSQVQGVETQYF. The CDR3 DNA follows: TGCGCCAGCAGCCAAGTCCAAGGGGTGGAGACCCAGTACTTC.

As for this clonotype: Just one base apart from a much larger clone, this may be a read error. The CDR3 sequence: CASSPDRFSGANVLIF. In nucleotides, the CDR3 is TGTGCCAGCAGCCCGGACAGATTCTCTGGGGCCAACGTCCTGATTTTC. The J gene is TRBJ2-6, the V gene TRBV13; a weak D match, TRBD1 (6 bases). This CDR3 spans 16 amino acids. In germline, CDR1 is PRHDT, CDR2 FYEKMQ (reference sequence).

This clonotype was counted a few times. This chain joins TRBV9 and TRBJ1-2, with D unclear. The CDR3 has 13 residues. V was shortened by 4 bases and J by 9 bases, with 16 bases between the two germline ends. Germline values: CDR1 SGDLS, CDR2 YYNGEE. The CDR3: CASSPTEMGSYTF. The CDR3 region has the DNA TGTGCCAGCAGCCCGACGGAGATGGGCAGCTACACCTTC. Variable domain in full (rest from reference TRBV9 and TRBJ1-2): DSGVTQTPKHLITATGQRVTLRCSPRSGDLSVYWYQQSLDQGLQFLIQYYNGEERAKGNILERFSAQQFPDLHSELNLSSLELGDSALYFCASSPTEMGSYTFGSGTRLTVV.

The V gene is TRBV11-3, the J gene TRBJ2-1; 9 bases line up with TRBD2. Germline CDR1 is SGHNT and CDR2 is YENEEA. This CDR3 is built from 16 residues. V shed 6 bases and J 0 bases; nucleotides not matched to a gene: 6. CDR3 region: CASSLGGRASYNEQFF. The CDR3 region has the DNA TGTGCCAGCAGTCTCGGCGGGAGGGCCTCCTACAATGAGCAGTTCTTC.

This clonotype appeared many times. V and J are TRBV11-2 and TRBJ2-1; D not certain. Germline V gene data show CDR1 as SGHAT and CDR2 as FQNNGV. V was cut by 5 bases and J by 8 bases, with 13 bases left in between. The CDR3 is 13 amino acids. The CDR3 reads CASSVRPWDEQFF. The CDR3 DNA reads as TGTGCCAGCAGCGTCCGGCCCTGGGATGAGCAGTTCTTC.

This clonotype was recorded at least ten times. This sequence joins TRBV7-9 and TRBJ2-5; no definite D call. The germline CDR1 and CDR2 sequences are SEHNR and FQNEAQ (reference sequence). Trimming shortened V by 3 bases and J by 5 bases, and 4 bases separated the two germline ends. CDR3 length equals 11 residues. CDR3 loop: CASSFFETQYF. The CDR3 nucleotides read TGTGCCAGCAGCTTCTTTGAGACCCAGTACTTC. The whole variable domain, remainder taken from reference TRBV7-9 and TRBJ2-5, is DTGVSQNPRHKITKRGQNVTFRCDPISEHNRLYWYRQTLGQGPEFLTYFQNEAQLEKSRLLSDRFSAERPKGSFSTLEIQRTEQGDSAMYLCASSFFETQYFGPGTRLLVL.

The V and J genes are TRBV5-1 and TRBJ2-6, with D uncertain. V gave up 0 bases and J gave up 0 bases, with 4 bases separating them. The CDR3 loop spans 15 amino acids. Looked up from germline, CDR1 is SGHRS and CDR2 is YFSETQ. The CDR3 protein is CASSLANSGANVLTF. The CDR3, as DNA: TGCGCCAGCAGCTTGGCTAACTCTGGGGCCAACGTCCTGACTTTC. Based on the CDR3 plus reference TRBV5-1 and TRBJ2-6, the full variable domain is KAGVTQTPRYLIKTRGQQVTLSCSPISGHRSVSWYQQTPGQGLQFLFEYFSETQRNKGNFPGRFSGRQFSNSRSEMNVSTLELGDSALYLCASSLANSGANVLTFGAGSRLTVL.

The chain links TRBV7-9 to TRBJ2-4; D remains ambiguous. Between the trimmed V and J ends, which lost 5 bases and 4 bases, there was a span of 21 bases. The CDR3 runs 17 residues. Germline V gene data show CDR1 as SEHNR and CDR2 as FQNEAQ (reference sequence). Here the CDR3 DNA reads TGTGCCAGCAGCCCCTCAACGCTTTGGGCGGCTAAAAACATTCAGTACTTC. As protein: CASSPSTLWAAKNIQYF. The entire variable domain, with the rest obtained from reference TRBV7-9 and TRBJ2-4, is as follows: DTGVSQNPRHKITKRGQNVTFRCDPISEHNRLYWYRQTLGQGPEFLTYFQNEAQLEKSRLLSDRFSAERPKGSFSTLEIQRTEQGDSAMYLCASSPSTLWAAKNIQYFGAGTRLSVL.

This clonotype has a count of ten or more. The chain combines TRBV29-1 with TRBJ2-5; D is possibly TRBD2 (6 bases). V gave up 3 bases and J gave up 7 bases, with 15 bases separating them. The CDR3 is 13 residues long. CDR1 and CDR2 from the germline V gene are SQVTM and ANQGSEA. The CDR3 loop is CSVDSGRRATQYF. The CDR3 DNA follows: TGCAGCGTTGATTCGGGGAGGAGGGCGACCCAGTACTTC.

At least ten counts were recorded for this clonotype. The chain combines TRBV9 with TRBJ2-2; the match to TRBD1 covers 10 bases. Trimming at V came to 4 bases and at J to 3 bases, leaving 6 bases not matched to a gene. Germline CDR1 and CDR2: SGDLS and YYNGEE. This CDR3 is 16 amino acids long. This CDR3 reads CASSPPGTGDTGELFF. For the CDR3, the DNA is TGTGCCAGCAGCCCCCCCGGGACAGGGGACACCGGGGAGCTGTTTTTT.

The chain uses TRBV2 and TRBJ2-2, with no clear D. V was clipped by 10 bases and J by 5 bases, with 26 bases between them. The germline gives CDR1 SNHLY, CDR2 FYNNEI. This CDR3 has 17 amino acids. The CDR3 bases are TGTGCCATTCGCCGGTCGGCCCAATCGACGATTACCGGGGAGCTGTTTTTT. Its translation is CAIRRSAQSTITGELFF.

The rearrangement uses TRBV19 and TRBJ2-7; D possibly uses TRBD1 or TRBD2 (5 bases each). The CDR3 loop spans 11 amino acids. V gave up 5 bases and J gave up 7 bases, with 9 bases separating them. Germline lookup yields CDR1 LNHDA and CDR2 SQIVND (reference sequence). In nucleotides, the CDR3 is TGTGCCAGTAGTCTGGGGGAAGAGCAGTACTTC. This gives the protein CASSLGEEQYF.